The rows below give T cell receptor beta chains drawn from one sample of a study of vaccination and CD4 T cells after COVID-19. TCRdb reprocessed the PCR reads with MiXCR, giving one entry per CDR3 protein. The sample has tens of thousands of distinct CDR3 sequences, 49% seen once. The source was CD4+ T cells from blood, collected about 7 months after SARS-CoV-2 vaccination. These receptors were obtained from a human donor who had recovered from COVID-19. Both conserved end residues are part of each CDR3. A D gene is named only where the DNA matches it firmly. Clone size is shown for a subset of rows, as once, few, many or a class of expanded clone.

>few|.|TRBJ1-6|TRBV27
TGTGCCAGCAGTTTAGTCCCCCGCTCCTATAATTCACCCCTCCACTTT
CASSLVPRSYNSPLHF
>.|.|TRBJ2-7|TRBV29-1
TGCAGCGTTGAAATGGGCAGGGTCGGGACCTACGAGCAGTACTTC
CSVEMGRVGTYEQYF
>.|.|TRBJ2-7|TRBV2
TGTGCCAGCAGTGACCACAGCTACGAGCAGTACTTC
CASSDHSYEQYF
>.|.|TRBJ2-1|TRBV7-3
TGTGCCAGCAGCCCTGGACTACCACCCAATGAGCAGTTCTTC
CASSPGLPPNEQFF
>once|.|TRBJ2-3|TRBV6-6
TGTGCCAGCAGTTCCCCCAGCGCAGATACGCAGTATTTT
CASSSPSADTQYF
>.|.|TRBJ1-5|TRBV15
TGTGCCACCAGCAGGGGGGATGTGATTAGCAATCAGCCCCAGCATTTT
CATSRGDVISNQPQHF
>.|TRBD2|TRBJ2-3|TRBV7-2
TGTGCCAGCAGCTTAGCCTTGACTAGCAGAAGCACAGATACGCAGTATTTT
CASSLALTSRSTDTQYF
>.|.|TRBJ1-6|TRBV6-1
TGTGCCACTCACTCCCCGGATTCACCCCTCCACTTT
CATHSPDSPLHF
>.|TRBD1|TRBJ1-5|TRBV6-1
TGTGCCAGCAGGGGGGACAGAGGTAATCAGCCCCAGCATTTT
CASRGDRGNQPQHF
>few|.|TRBJ2-1|TRBV7-9
TGTGCCAGCAGCTCGACCGAGGGGGTCTTATACAATGAGCAGTTCTTC
CASSSTEGVLYNEQFF
>few|TRBD2|TRBJ2-3|TRBV20-1
TGCAGTGCACCCGATTCTAGCGGGAGGGAAACAGATACGCAGTATTTT
CSAPDSSGRETDTQYF
>few|.|TRBJ2-1|TRBV7-9
TGTGCCAGCGAGAGCTACAATGAGCAGTTCTTC
CASESYNEQFF
>.|TRBD2|TRBJ2-1|TRBV15
TGTGCCACCAGCAGAAAGCGGGACGAACCCTACAATGAACAGTTCTTC
CATSRKRDEPYNEQFF
>.|TRBD1|TRBJ1-5|TRBV15
TGTGCCACCAGCAGAGAAGAAGGGGGCATCAACCAGCCCCAGCATTTT
CATSREEGGINQPQHF
>few|.|TRBJ2-7|TRBV7-9
TGTGCCAGCAGCTCGGCGGAGAACTACGAGCAGTACTTC
CASSSAENYEQYF
>.|TRBD2|TRBJ2-6|TRBV7-8
TGTGCCAGCAGCCCACAAGCGGGAGTAAGGGCCAACGTCCTGACTTTC
CASSPQAGVRANVLTF
>.|.|TRBJ2-6|TRBV11-2
TGTGCCAGCAGCTTAGCTCTGGTGTATTCTGGGGCCAACGTCCTGACTTTC
CASSLALVYSGANVLTF
>few|.|TRBJ2-2|TRBV28
TGTGCCAGCGCAGGACAATTCACCGGGGAGCTGTTTTTT
CASAGQFTGELFF
>few|.|TRBJ1-1|TRBV10-3
TGTGCCATCAGTGCCTTTATGAACACTGAAGCTTTCTTT
CAISAFMNTEAFF
>.|TRBD2|TRBJ2-2|TRBV28
TGTGCCAGCAGAAGGACTAGCGGATCCACCGGGGAGCTGTTTTTT
CASRRTSGSTGELFF